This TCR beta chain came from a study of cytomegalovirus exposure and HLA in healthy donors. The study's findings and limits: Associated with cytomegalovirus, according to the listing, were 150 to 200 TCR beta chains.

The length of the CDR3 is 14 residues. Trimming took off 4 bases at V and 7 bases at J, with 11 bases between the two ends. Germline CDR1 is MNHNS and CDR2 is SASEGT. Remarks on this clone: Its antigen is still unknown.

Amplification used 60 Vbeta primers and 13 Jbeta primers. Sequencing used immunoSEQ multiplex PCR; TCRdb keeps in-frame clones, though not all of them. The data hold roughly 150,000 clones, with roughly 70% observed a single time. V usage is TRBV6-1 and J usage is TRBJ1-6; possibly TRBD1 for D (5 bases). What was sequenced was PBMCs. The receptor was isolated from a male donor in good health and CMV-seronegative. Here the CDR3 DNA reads TGTGCCAGCAGTGGGGGCTATTCCAATTCACCCCTCCACTTT. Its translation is CASSGGYSNSPLHF.